The T cell receptor beta chain described here comes from a study of OX40 agonist ivuxolimab in advanced cancers. Repertoires were generated with immunoSEQ multiplex PCR, while TCRdb's copy carries only in-frame clones and drops some. Among 44,000 or so clones listed, about 85% were seen once. Autoimmune disease history or systemic immunosuppression led to patient exclusion. Here the sequenced sample was CD4+ or CD8+ T cells sorted from blood, taken in a trial of the OX40 agonist ivuxolimab. This TCR derives from an adult with an advanced solid tumor such as melanoma, head and neck, liver or kidney cancer.

The CDR3 DNA follows: TGTGCCAGTAGAGGCGCGGGCAGGGGGAGCACTGAAGCTTTCTTT. Protein sequence: CASRGAGRGSTEAFF. The gene calls are TRBV19 and TRBJ1-1; 7 nucleotides line up with TRBD1. CDR3 length equals 15 residues. CDR1 is LNHDA and CDR2 is SQIVND in the germline V gene (reference sequence). V dropped 6 bases and J dropped 4; count of bases not matched to a gene: 11.